These 3 T cell receptor beta chains came from one sample sequenced in a study of blood T cells in healthy people across ages. The authors ran a second PCR of roughly 6 to 12 cycles using a sample-barcoded 5' primer and a J-beta primer mix. TCRdb processed the 5' RACE reads anew with MiXCR; each CDR3 protein has one entry. The sample yields some 1.4 million distinct CDR3 sequences, around 39% seen once. The material sequenced was blood. All receptors derive from a woman under 30 in good health.

This clonotype was observed a handful of times. This chain links TRBV4-2 with TRBJ2-5; 8 bases are shared with TRBD2. The V gene's germline CDR1 is LGHNA and CDR2 YNFKEQ. The CDR3 covers 16 residues. With V trimmed by 1 base and J by 4 bases, 8 bases remained unmatched. Here the CDR3 reads CASSQGLAGSGETQYF. In nucleotides, the CDR3 is TGTGCCAGCAGCCAAGGGTTAGCGGGGAGCGGAGAGACCCAGTACTTC.

The chain couples TRBV11-2 to TRBJ1-3; D gene unclear. The V end was cut by 1 base, the J end by 0 bases, with 10 bases between. Germline V gene sequence: CDR1 SGHAT, CDR2 FQNNGV. This CDR3 comprises 16 residues. CDR3 DNA: TGTGCCAGCAGCTTAGGGCAGACCATCTCTGGAAACACCATATATTTT. This codes for CASSLGQTISGNTIYF.

This clonotype was observed a few times. The chain combines TRBV29-1 with TRBJ2-4, with 7 positions matching TRBD2. The CDR3 runs to 13 residues. Germline V gene sequence: CDR1 SQVTM, CDR2 ANQGSEA. V shed 7 bases and J 3 bases; nucleotides not matched to a gene: 6. CDR3 in amino acids: CSEPGGGKNIQYF. CDR3 coding DNA: TGCAGCGAGCCGGGGGGTGGCAAAAACATTCAGTACTTC.